These 22 T cell receptor beta chains originate from one sample sequenced in a study of neoadjuvant anti-PD-1 for oral cavity cancer. Repertoires were generated with immunoSEQ multiplex PCR, while TCRdb's copy carries only in-frame clones and drops some. The data hold around 15,000 clones, with 40% observed a single time. Regarding time point: after neoadjuvant nivolumab, at surgical resection. Sample: tumor tissue, taken after nivolumab (anti-PD-1) treatment. The receptors derive from a person aged 40 to 85 with oral cavity squamous cell carcinoma.

V gene TRBV6-6 combines with J gene TRBJ2-5, with TRBD1 identical over 9 bases. CDR1 MNHNY and CDR2 SVGAGI come from the germline V gene (reference sequence). The CDR3 runs 15 residues. Trimming cost V 7 bases and J 14 bases; bases outside gene matches: 20. The CDR3: CASKEDGTGSRKGYF. The CDR3, as DNA: TGTGCCAGCAAAGAGGACGGGACAGGGTCGCGGAAGGGATACTTC.

V usage is TRBV27 and J usage is TRBJ2-1; 10 bases agree with TRBD2. Trimming removed 5 bases from V and 6 bases from J; junction bases left unmatched: 10. CDR3 length: 16 amino acids. Germline loops: CDR1 MNHEY, CDR2 SMNVEV (reference sequence). The CDR3 spells CASSRRLAGASNEQFF. CDR3 nucleotide sequence: TGTGCCAGCAGTCGGAGGCTAGCGGGGGCGTCCAATGAGCAGTTCTTC.

This clone was seen a single time. The V call is TRBV27, the J call TRBJ1-6; 9 bases align to TRBD1. CDR1 and CDR2 (germline): MNHEY, SMNVEV (reference sequence). This CDR3 spans 17 amino acids. Trimming removed 8 bases from V and 4 bases from J; junction bases left unmatched: 12. CDR3 in amino acids: CASAKDRGRGYNSPLHF. The CDR3, as DNA: TGTGCCAGCGCAAAGGACAGGGGAAGAGGGTATAATTCACCCCTCCACTTT.

V is TRBV30 and J is TRBJ2-1; 7 bases fit TRBD1. The junction had 11 bases not matched to a gene; V was cut back by 0 bases and J by 12 bases. The CDR3 runs to 14 residues. Per the germline V gene, CDR1 is GTSNPN and CDR2 is SVGIG (reference sequence). The CDR3 nucleotides read TGTGCCTGGAGTGTACGAGGGACAGATCTTGGGCAGTTCTTC. It is translated as CAWSVRGTDLGQFF.

The V and J genes are TRBV7-3 and TRBJ2-6; 9 bases line up with TRBD1. Trimming took 2 bases from V and 0 from J; bases not matched to a gene: 8. CDR1 and CDR2 (germline): SGHTA, FQGTGA. The CDR3 has 19 amino acids. The CDR3 DNA reads as TGTGCCAGCAGCTTAGGTCCCGGGACAGGGAACTCTGGGGCCAACGTCCTGACTTTC. Residues: CASSLGPGTGNSGANVLTF.

The chain has TRBV6-6 and TRBJ1-2, with D perhaps TRBD1 (5 bases). Germline V gene data show CDR1 as MNHNY and CDR2 as SVGAGI (reference sequence). Trimming shortened V by 5 bases and J by 8 bases, and 9 bases separated the two germline ends. CDR3 size: 11 residues. The CDR3 here is CASSERQGYTF. CDR3 DNA sequence: TGTGCCAGCAGTGAACGACAGGGCTACACCTTC.

This clone counts as medium-sized. Different DNA sequences within this sample yield the same CDR3. J is TRBJ1-4 and V is TRBV25-1; D is unclear. The V and J ends lost 2 bases and 7 bases respectively, with 8 bases between them. CDR1 MGHDK and CDR2 SYGVNS come from the germline V gene. The CDR3 has 13 amino acids. Here the CDR3 DNA reads TGTGCCAGCAGTGAACGGGGAGCTGAAAAACTGTTTTTT. Translated, it gives CASSERGAEKLFF.

This clone occurred once. This chain joins TRBV19 and TRBJ2-5; possible D gene TRBD2, 5 bases. In germline, CDR1 is LNHDA, CDR2 SQIVND (reference sequence). CDR3 length: 14 amino acids. V lost 7 bases to trimming and J lost 2 bases, with 14 bases between them. The CDR3 is CASNSNGIQETQYF. The CDR3 DNA reads as TGTGCCAGTAACTCAAACGGGATTCAAGAGACCCAGTACTTC.

The chain uses TRBV2 and TRBJ1-2; D ambiguous. The CDR3 contains 11 residues. Trimming shortened V by 6 bases and J by 3 bases, and 5 bases separated the two germline ends. Germline CDR1 reads SNHLY; CDR2 reads FYNNEI. The DNA of the CDR3 is TGTGCCAGCAGGGTGGACTATGGCTACACCTTC. Its translation is CASRVDYGYTF.

The chain carries TRBV7-8 and TRBJ2-1; 12 bases are a match to TRBD2. The CDR3 runs to 18 residues. Trimming removed 4 bases from V and 4 bases from J; junction bases left unmatched: 11. The germline V gene has CDR1 SGHVS and CDR2 FQNEAQ. CDR3 loop: CASSSRLAGDLLYNEQFF. DNA for the CDR3: TGTGCCAGCAGCTCCCGACTAGCGGGGGACCTATTATACAATGAGCAGTTCTTC.

A word on this clone: The junction departs from germline at one end; a sequencing error may be responsible. This chain links TRBV5-1 with TRBJ2-1; 8 nucleotides align to TRBD1. Germline lookup yields CDR1 SGHRS and CDR2 YFSETQ. CDR3 length equals 14 residues. CDR3 nucleotides: TGTGCCAGCAGCTTTCCGTTGCGGACAGGGGAGCAGTTCTTC. It codes for CASSFPLRTGEQFF.

This clone was seen more than once but under ten times. The sample contains more than one DNA sequence encoding this CDR3. The chain employs TRBV7-2 and TRBJ2-3, with D possibly TRBD2 on 6 matching bases. This CDR3 is built from 13 residues. Trimming stripped 2 bases from V and 4 bases from J, with 7 bases between. Germline assignment: CDR1 SGHTA and CDR2 FQGNSA. As DNA, the CDR3 is TGTGCCAGCAGCTTACCGGGGGCAGATACGCAGTATTTT. As protein: CASSLPGADTQYF.

The V call is TRBV29-1, the J call TRBJ2-3; D remains unclear. The germline V gene has CDR1 SQVTM and CDR2 ANQGSEA. V lost 4 bases to trimming and J lost 3 bases, with 11 bases between them. The CDR3 is 13 residues long. The CDR3 DNA is TGCAGCGTTGGACCCGATGGTACAGATACGCAGTATTTT. Protein: CSVGPDGTDTQYF.

The chain has TRBV18 and TRBJ2-1, with a possible D match to TRBD1 (5 bases). The germline CDR1 and CDR2 sequences are KGHSH and LQKENI. CDR3 length: 13 amino acids. Trimming took 1 base from V and 10 from J, leaving 11 bases between them. The CDR3 reads CASSPQGMGEQFF. The CDR3 bases are TGTGCCAGCTCACCACAGGGGATGGGGGAGCAGTTCTTC.

This clone was counted a few times. The CDR3: CASRSQGSGELFF. The CDR3 bases are TGTGCCAGCAGATCACAGGGGTCCGGGGAGCTGTTTTTT. V is TRBV25-1 and J is TRBJ2-2, with 7 bases that match TRBD1. Germline trimming cut 6 bases from V and 6 bases from J; bases unmatched to any gene: 4. Germline CDR1 is MGHDK and CDR2 is SYGVNS. The CDR3 contains 13 residues. The full variable domain, completed using reference TRBV25-1 and TRBJ2-2, is EADIYQTPRYLVIGTGKKITLECSQTMGHDKMYWYQQDPGMELHLIHYSYGVNSTEKGDLSSESTVSRIRTEHFPLTLESARPSHTSQYLCASRSQGSGELFFGEGSRLTVL.

CDR3 amino acids: CASRGTGIVETQYF. The CDR3 coding sequence is TGTGCCAGCAGGGGAACAGGGATTGTAGAGACCCAGTACTTC. V is TRBV4-2 and J is TRBJ2-5; perhaps TRBD1 as D (6 bases). The germline V and J ends were trimmed by 6 bases and 4 bases, with 15 bases remaining between them. The CDR3 totals 14 residues. Looked up from germline, CDR1 is LGHNA and CDR2 is YNFKEQ.

This clone occurred once. This sequence joins TRBV7-2 and TRBJ1-5; D call uncertain. This CDR3 is 14 amino acids long. V was cut by 4 bases and J by 7 bases, with 14 bases left in between. Germline V lookup: CDR1 SGHTA, CDR2 FQGNSA. In nucleotides, the CDR3 is TGTGCCAGCAGCTCAGGCCAGGTTTGGCAGCCCCAGCATTTT. Translated: CASSSGQVWQPQHF.

This clone was detected a few times. CDR3 nucleotides: TGTGCCAGCAGTTTATCAGGGGGCGTTTCTCCTTCACCCCTCCACTTT. Protein: CASSLSGGVSPSPLHF. This chain joins TRBV27 and TRBJ1-6; TRBD1 matches at 7 bases. The germline V gene encodes CDR1 MNHEY and CDR2 SMNVEV (reference sequence). CDR3 size: 16 residues. V was clipped by 0 bases and J by 9 bases; unmatched bases: 8.

This chain connects TRBV9 to TRBJ1-6, with D tentatively TRBD1 (6 bases). Germline V gene lookup returns CDR1 SGDLS and CDR2 YYNGEE. The CDR3 totals 15 residues. V lost 0 bases and J lost 5, with 9 bases in between. DNA for the CDR3: TGTGCCAGCAGCGTAGAGGGACATCATAATTCACCCCTCCACTTT. Translated: CASSVEGHHNSPLHF.

The V call is TRBV5-8, the J call TRBJ1-5; D is undetermined. The CDR3 runs to 12 residues. V was cut by 1 base and J by 7 bases, with 6 bases left in between. Germline V gives CDR1 SGHTS, CDR2 YDEGEE. CDR3 amino acids: CASSLLGQPQHF. The CDR3 region has the DNA TGTGCCAGCAGCTTGCTCGGGCAGCCCCAGCATTTT.

The chain employs TRBV4-1 and TRBJ1-1; D gene unclear. Germline CDR1 and CDR2: MGHRA and YSYEKL. The V gene lost 0 bases and the J gene lost 1 base, with 6 bases spanning the gap. The CDR3 runs to 14 residues. The CDR3 nucleotides are TGCGCCAGCAGCCAAGATAGAGGGAACACTGAAGCTTTCTTT. This translates into CASSQDRGNTEAFF.

The chain links TRBV11-1 to TRBJ2-7, with D hard to call. V lost 0 bases, J lost 7 bases, and 4 bases lay in between. CDR1 and CDR2 from the germline V gene are SGHAT and FQDESV (reference sequence). The CDR3 has 11 amino acids. The CDR3 protein is CASSLAREQYF. The CDR3 region has the DNA TGTGCCAGCAGCTTAGCTAGGGAGCAGTACTTC.